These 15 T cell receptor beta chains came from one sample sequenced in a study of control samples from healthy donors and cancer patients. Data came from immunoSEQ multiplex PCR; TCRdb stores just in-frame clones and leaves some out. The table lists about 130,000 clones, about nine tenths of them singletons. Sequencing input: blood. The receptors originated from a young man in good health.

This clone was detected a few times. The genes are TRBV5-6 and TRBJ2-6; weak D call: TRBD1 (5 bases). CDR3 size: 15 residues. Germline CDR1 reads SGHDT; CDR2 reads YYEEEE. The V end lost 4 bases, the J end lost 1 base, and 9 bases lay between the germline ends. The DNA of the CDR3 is TGTGCCAGCAGCGAAGGGGTGTCTGGGGCCAACGTCCTGACTTTC. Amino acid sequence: CASSEGVSGANVLTF.

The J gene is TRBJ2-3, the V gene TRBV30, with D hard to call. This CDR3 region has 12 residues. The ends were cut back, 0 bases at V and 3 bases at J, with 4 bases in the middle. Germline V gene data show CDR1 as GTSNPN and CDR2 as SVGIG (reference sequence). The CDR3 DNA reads TGTGCCTGGAGTGTCAGGACAGATACGCAGTATTTT. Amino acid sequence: CAWSVRTDTQYF.

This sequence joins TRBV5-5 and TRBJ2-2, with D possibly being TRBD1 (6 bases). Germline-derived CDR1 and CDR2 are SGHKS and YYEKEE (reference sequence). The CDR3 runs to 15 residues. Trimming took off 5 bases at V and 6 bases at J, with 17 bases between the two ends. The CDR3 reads CASSQNREQPGELFF. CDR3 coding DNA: TGTGCCAGCAGTCAGAACAGGGAACAACCCGGGGAGCTGTTTTTT.

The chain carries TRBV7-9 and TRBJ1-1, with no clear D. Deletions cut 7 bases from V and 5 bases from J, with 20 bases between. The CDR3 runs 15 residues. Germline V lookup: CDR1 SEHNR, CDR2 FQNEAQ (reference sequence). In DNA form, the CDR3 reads TGTGCCAGCAAATCCCTGAGGGAGGGTGATACTGAAGCTTTCTTT. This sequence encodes CASKSLREGDTEAFF.

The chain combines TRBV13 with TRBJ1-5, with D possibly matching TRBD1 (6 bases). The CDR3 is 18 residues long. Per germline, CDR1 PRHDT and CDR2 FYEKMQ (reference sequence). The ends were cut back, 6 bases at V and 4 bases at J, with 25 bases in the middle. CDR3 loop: CASRTGGPMAPKNQPQHF. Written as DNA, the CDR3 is TGTGCCAGCAGGACGGGGGGGCCGATGGCTCCCAAAAATCAGCCCCAGCATTTT.

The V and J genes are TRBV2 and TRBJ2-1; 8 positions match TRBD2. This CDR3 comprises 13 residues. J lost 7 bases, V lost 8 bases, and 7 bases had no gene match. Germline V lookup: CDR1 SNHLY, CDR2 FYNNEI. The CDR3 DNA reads TGTGCCAGCCGTTCAGCGGGAGAGAATGAGCAGTTCTTC. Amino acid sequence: CASRSAGENEQFF.

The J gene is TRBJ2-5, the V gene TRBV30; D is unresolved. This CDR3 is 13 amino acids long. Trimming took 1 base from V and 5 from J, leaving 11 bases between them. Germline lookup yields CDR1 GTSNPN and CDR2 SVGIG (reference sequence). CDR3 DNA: TGTGCCTGGAGTGCATTGACTCGGGAGACCCAGTACTTC. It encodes CAWSALTRETQYF.

CDR3 coding DNA: TGTGCCAGTAGTTACCCACGGACAGGGTCTAATGGGGCCAACGTCCTGACTTTC. Amino acid sequence: CASSYPRTGSNGANVLTF. The rearrangement links TRBV19 to TRBJ2-6, with 8 bases identical to TRBD1. The CDR3 contains 18 residues. Per the germline V gene, CDR1 is LNHDA and CDR2 is SQIVND (reference sequence). V shed 5 bases and J 3 bases; nucleotides not matched to a gene: 12.

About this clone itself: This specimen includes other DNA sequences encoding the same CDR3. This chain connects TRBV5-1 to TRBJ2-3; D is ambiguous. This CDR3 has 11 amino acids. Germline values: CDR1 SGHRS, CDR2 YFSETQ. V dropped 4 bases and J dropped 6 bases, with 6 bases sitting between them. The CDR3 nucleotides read TGCGCCAGCAGCCTAGGGGATACGCAGTATTTT. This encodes CASSLGDTQYF.

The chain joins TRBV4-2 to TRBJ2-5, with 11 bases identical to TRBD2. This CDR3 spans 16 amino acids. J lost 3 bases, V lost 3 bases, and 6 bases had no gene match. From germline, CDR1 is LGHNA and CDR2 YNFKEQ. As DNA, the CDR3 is TGTGCCAGCAGCCAGTTAGCGGGGGGGCGGGAAGAGACCCAGTACTTC. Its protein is CASSQLAGGREETQYF.

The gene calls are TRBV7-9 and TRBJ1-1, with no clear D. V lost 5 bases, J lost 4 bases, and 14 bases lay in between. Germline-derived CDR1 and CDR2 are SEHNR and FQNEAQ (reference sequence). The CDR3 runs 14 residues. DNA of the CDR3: TGTGCCAGCAGCCGAACTAGAACGGGCACTGAAGCTTTCTTT. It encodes CASSRTRTGTEAFF. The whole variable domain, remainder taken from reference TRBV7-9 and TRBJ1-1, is DTGVSQNPRHKITKRGQNVTFRCDPISEHNRLYWYRQTLGQGPEFLTYFQNEAQLEKSRLLSDRFSAERPKGSFSTLEIQRTEQGDSAMYLCASSRTRTGTEAFFGQGTRLTVV.

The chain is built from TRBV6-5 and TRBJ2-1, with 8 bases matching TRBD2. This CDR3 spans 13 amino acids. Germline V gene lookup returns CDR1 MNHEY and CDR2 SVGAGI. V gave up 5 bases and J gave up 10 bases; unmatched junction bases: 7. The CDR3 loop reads CASSTSGGGEQFF. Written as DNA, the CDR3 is TGTGCCAGCAGTACATCGGGCGGGGGGGAGCAGTTCTTC.

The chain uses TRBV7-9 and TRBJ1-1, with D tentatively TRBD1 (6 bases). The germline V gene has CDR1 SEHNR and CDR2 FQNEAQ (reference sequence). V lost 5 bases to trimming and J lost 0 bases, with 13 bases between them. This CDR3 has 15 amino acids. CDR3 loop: CASSKGVGMNTEAFF. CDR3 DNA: TGTGCCAGCAGCAAGGGGGTAGGGATGAACACTGAAGCTTTCTTT.

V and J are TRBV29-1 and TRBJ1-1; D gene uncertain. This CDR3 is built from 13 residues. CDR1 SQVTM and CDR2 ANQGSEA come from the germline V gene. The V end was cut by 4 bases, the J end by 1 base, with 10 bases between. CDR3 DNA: TGCAGCGTTGGTGGTTCTGGGAACACTGAAGCTTTCTTT. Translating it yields CSVGGSGNTEAFF. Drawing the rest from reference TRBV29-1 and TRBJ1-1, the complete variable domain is SAVISQKPSRDICQRGTSLTIQCQVDSQVTMMFWYRQQPGQSLTLIATANQGSEATYESGFVIDKFPISRPNLTFSTLTVSNMSPEDSSIYLCSVGGSGNTEAFFGQGTRLTVV.

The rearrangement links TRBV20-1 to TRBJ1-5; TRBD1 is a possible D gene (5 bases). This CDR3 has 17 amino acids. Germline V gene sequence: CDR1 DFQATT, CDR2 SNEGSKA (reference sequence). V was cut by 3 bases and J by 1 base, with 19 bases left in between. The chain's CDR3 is CSASPRWGSLSNQPQHF. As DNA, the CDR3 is TGCAGTGCTAGTCCCAGGTGGGGCAGCCTGAGCAATCAGCCCCAGCATTTT.